The clone carrying this T cell receptor beta chain was recorded a few times. What it recognizes is unknown. This sample stems from a study of cytomegalovirus exposure and HLA in healthy donors. This CDR3 is 12 amino acids long. V lost 5 bases to trimming and J lost 3 bases, with 5 bases between them. Germline CDR1 reads MNHEY; CDR2 reads SVGAGI. PCR involved 60 Vbeta and 13 Jbeta primers. This table comes from immunoSEQ multiplex PCR, and its TCRdb copy is limited to in-frame clones, with some not included. The sample has some 140,000 clones; 79% are singletons. Overall study findings and caveats: HLA alleles showed associations with some 15,000 TCR beta sequences in a later analysis, at a 0.05 false discovery rate.

The chain employs TRBV6-5 and TRBJ1-3; D not certain. The sample consisted of PBMCs. The source of this sequence is a man aged 18 to 30 in good health and CMV-seronegative. For the CDR3, the DNA is TGTGCCAGCAGTAACGGTGGAAACACCATATATTTT. This encodes CASSNGGNTIYF.